The 17 T cell receptor beta chains given below trace back to one sample, sequenced in a study of shared clonotypes between healthy human individuals. The assay was immunoSEQ multiplex PCR, and TCRdb's table has in-frame clones only and misses some. The sample records about 1 million clones, more than 60% being singletons. Sequenced input: memory CD4+ T cells sorted from blood. The subset was: CD45RA-negative fraction. Every receptor here comes from a man younger than 30 in good health.

The J gene is TRBJ2-6, the V gene TRBV15, with 10 positions matching TRBD2. The germline V gene encodes CDR1 LNHNV and CDR2 YYDKDF (reference sequence). CDR3 length: 20 amino acids. Trimming removed 3 bases from V and 4 bases from J; junction bases left unmatched: 15. CDR3 in amino acids: CATSSPRLASGRSGANVLTF. CDR3 sequence (DNA): TGTGCCACCAGCAGCCCCCGGTTGGCTAGCGGGAGATCCGGGGCCAACGTCCTGACTTTC.

The table lists this clone with a count of one. The chain joins TRBV19 to TRBJ1-1; D is ambiguous. Germline loops: CDR1 LNHDA, CDR2 SQIVND (reference sequence). This CDR3 spans 16 amino acids. V lost 3 bases, J lost 4 bases, and 18 bases lay in between. The CDR3 here is CASSIWAGFLRTEAFF. The CDR3 DNA is TGTGCCAGTAGTATCTGGGCAGGATTTCTGCGCACTGAAGCTTTCTTT.

The gene calls are TRBV2 and TRBJ2-5; D is ambiguous. The CDR3 is made up of 12 amino acids. Trimming removed 8 bases from V and 1 base from J, with 8 bases in between. The V gene's germline CDR1 is SNHLY and CDR2 FYNNEI. The CDR3 sequence: CASGVLQETQYF. In DNA, the CDR3 is TGTGCCAGCGGGGTCCTCCAAGAGACCCAGTACTTC.

The J gene is TRBJ2-5, the V gene TRBV5-4; 8 bases agree with TRBD2. This CDR3 contains 14 residues. The V and J ends lost 7 bases and 4 bases, in that order; junction bases with no gene match: 9. Germline V CDR1 and CDR2: SGHNT, YYREEE (reference sequence). The CDR3 region has the DNA TGTGCCAGCGGGGGGGGCGGGAGGCCAGAGACCCAGTACTTC. Its translation: CASGGGGRPETQYF.

J is TRBJ2-1 and V is TRBV10-3; 7 nucleotides line up with TRBD2. The CDR3 runs to 11 residues. The J segment lost 9 bases and the V segment lost 8 bases, leaving 4 bases of the junction unmatched. Germline values: CDR1 ENHRY, CDR2 SYGVKD. The CDR3 loop is CAISGTTEQFF. CDR3 bases: TGTGCCATCTCCGGGACTACTGAGCAGTTCTTC.

The J gene is TRBJ1-5, the V gene TRBV15; a possible D gene is TRBD1 (5 bases). The CDR3 totals 13 residues. Germline CDR1 LNHNV, CDR2 YYDKDF (reference sequence). Trimming took 8 bases from V and 2 from J, leaving 10 bases between them. The CDR3 DNA reads as TGTGCCACCCGAGGGGAGGGCAATCAGCCCCAGCATTTT. Encoded protein: CATRGEGNQPQHF.

V usage is TRBV11-2 and J usage is TRBJ2-5, with D maybe TRBD2 (7 bases). This CDR3 is 19 amino acids long. The germline gives CDR1 SGHAT, CDR2 FQNNGV. V lost 5 bases, J lost 5 bases, and 30 bases lay in between. DNA of the CDR3: TGTGCCAGCAGCATACAAACGGGTCTCCGCGGGGGCGGTCGGGAGACCCAGTACTTC. Translating gives CASSIQTGLRGGGRETQYF.

The V gene is TRBV5-1, the J gene TRBJ2-2, with unresolved D. The V end was cut by 4 bases, the J end by 7 bases, with 8 bases between. This CDR3 contains 12 residues. CDR1 and CDR2 from the germline V gene are SGHRS and YFSETQ. CDR3 DNA sequence: TGCGCCAGCAGCCAGGTTGGCGGGGAGCTGTTTTTT. It encodes CASSQVGGELFF.

This chain connects TRBV18 to TRBJ2-7, with 12 bases lining up with TRBD2. The CDR3 has 16 residues. With V trimmed by 2 bases and J by 5 bases, 7 bases remained unmatched. The germline V gene has CDR1 KGHSH and CDR2 LQKENI. The CDR3 coding sequence is TGTGCCAGCTCACCAACCAGGACTAGCGGGAAGAACGAGCAGTACTTC. Protein sequence: CASSPTRTSGKNEQYF.

This chain uses TRBV7-9 with TRBJ2-2, with D possibly matching TRBD1 (6 bases). Germline V gene sequence: CDR1 SEHNR, CDR2 FQNEAQ (reference sequence). The CDR3 totals 15 residues. With 8 bases removed from V and 5 bases from J, the gap between germline ends came to 18 bases. The CDR3 DNA follows: TGTGCCAGCTCCTTGGGCGAAAGGGGGACCGGGGAGCTGTTTTTT. Residues: CASSLGERGTGELFF. Complete variable domain (other parts from reference TRBV7-9 and TRBJ2-2): DTGVSQNPRHKITKRGQNVTFRCDPISEHNRLYWYRQTLGQGPEFLTYFQNEAQLEKSRLLSDRFSAERPKGSFSTLEIQRTEQGDSAMYLCASSLGERGTGELFFGEGSRLTVL.

The V call is TRBV27, the J call TRBJ1-5; 11 nucleotides align to TRBD1. With V trimmed by 4 bases and J by 0 bases, 8 bases remained unmatched. CDR1 is MNHEY and CDR2 is SMNVEV in the germline V gene (reference sequence). The CDR3 runs 18 residues. The CDR3 nucleotides are TGTGCCAGCAGTTCAAGGACAGGGGGCGGGTATAGCAATCAGCCCCAGCATTTT. Its protein is CASSSRTGGGYSNQPQHF.

This sequence joins TRBV2 and TRBJ2-1, with D uncertain. The CDR3 has 14 amino acids. CDR1 is SNHLY, CDR2 FYNNEI, per germline. Trimming shortened V by 4 bases and J by 6 bases, and 13 bases separated the two germline ends. CDR3 nucleotides: TGTGCCAGCAGTGCGGGTTCCTCGTTCAATGAGCAGTTCTTC. This gives the protein CASSAGSSFNEQFF.

This clone was seen repeatedly, ten times or more. This chain uses TRBV11-2 with TRBJ2-3; TRBD2 aligns across 14 bases. V lost 5 bases, J lost 6 bases, and 7 bases stayed unmatched. The CDR3 is 16 residues long. Germline CDR1 SGHAT, CDR2 FQNNGV. The CDR3 DNA sequence: TGTGCCAGCAGCGCTCCGGGACTAGCGGGAGCGGATACGCAGTATTTT. Translation: CASSAPGLAGADTQYF.

The J gene is TRBJ2-7, the V gene TRBV2; D gene unclear. Germline assignment: CDR1 SNHLY and CDR2 FYNNEI. The CDR3 sequence is 15 residues long. Deletions cut 1 base from V and 5 bases from J, with 15 bases between. CDR3 sequence reads: CASSEGTLSINEQYF. The CDR3 DNA reads TGTGCCAGCAGTGAAGGCACCCTATCAATCAACGAGCAGTACTTC.

This sequence joins TRBV6-4 and TRBJ2-1, with D perhaps TRBD2 (5 bases). Trimming cost V 10 bases and J 0 bases, with 16 bases left between them. Per the germline V gene, CDR1 is MRHNA and CDR2 is SNTAGT. The CDR3 is made up of 15 amino acids. CDR3 loop: CAITVSVSSYNEQFF. The CDR3 region has the DNA TGTGCCATTACCGTTAGCGTGAGCTCCTACAATGAGCAGTTCTTC.

This chain uses TRBV5-1 with TRBJ2-6; tentative D call: TRBD1 (5 bases). CDR1 and CDR2 (germline): SGHRS, YFSETQ. The CDR3 length is 18 residues. The ends were cut back, 3 bases at V and 1 base at J, with 17 bases in the middle. CDR3 sequence (DNA): TGCGCCAGCAGCTCGAAACGACAGCCAGTATCTGGGGCCAACGTCCTGACTTTC. This encodes CASSSKRQPVSGANVLTF.

This clone was recorded many times. CDR3 DNA: TGTGCCAGCAGCCCGCGGACTAGCGGGATATACGAGCAGTACTTC. Amino acids: CASSPRTSGIYEQYF. The chain links TRBV11-2 to TRBJ2-7; TRBD2 matches 12 bases. Germline trimming cut 5 bases from V and 4 bases from J; bases unmatched to any gene: 6. CDR1 is SGHAT, CDR2 FQNNGV, per germline. The length of the CDR3 is 15 residues.